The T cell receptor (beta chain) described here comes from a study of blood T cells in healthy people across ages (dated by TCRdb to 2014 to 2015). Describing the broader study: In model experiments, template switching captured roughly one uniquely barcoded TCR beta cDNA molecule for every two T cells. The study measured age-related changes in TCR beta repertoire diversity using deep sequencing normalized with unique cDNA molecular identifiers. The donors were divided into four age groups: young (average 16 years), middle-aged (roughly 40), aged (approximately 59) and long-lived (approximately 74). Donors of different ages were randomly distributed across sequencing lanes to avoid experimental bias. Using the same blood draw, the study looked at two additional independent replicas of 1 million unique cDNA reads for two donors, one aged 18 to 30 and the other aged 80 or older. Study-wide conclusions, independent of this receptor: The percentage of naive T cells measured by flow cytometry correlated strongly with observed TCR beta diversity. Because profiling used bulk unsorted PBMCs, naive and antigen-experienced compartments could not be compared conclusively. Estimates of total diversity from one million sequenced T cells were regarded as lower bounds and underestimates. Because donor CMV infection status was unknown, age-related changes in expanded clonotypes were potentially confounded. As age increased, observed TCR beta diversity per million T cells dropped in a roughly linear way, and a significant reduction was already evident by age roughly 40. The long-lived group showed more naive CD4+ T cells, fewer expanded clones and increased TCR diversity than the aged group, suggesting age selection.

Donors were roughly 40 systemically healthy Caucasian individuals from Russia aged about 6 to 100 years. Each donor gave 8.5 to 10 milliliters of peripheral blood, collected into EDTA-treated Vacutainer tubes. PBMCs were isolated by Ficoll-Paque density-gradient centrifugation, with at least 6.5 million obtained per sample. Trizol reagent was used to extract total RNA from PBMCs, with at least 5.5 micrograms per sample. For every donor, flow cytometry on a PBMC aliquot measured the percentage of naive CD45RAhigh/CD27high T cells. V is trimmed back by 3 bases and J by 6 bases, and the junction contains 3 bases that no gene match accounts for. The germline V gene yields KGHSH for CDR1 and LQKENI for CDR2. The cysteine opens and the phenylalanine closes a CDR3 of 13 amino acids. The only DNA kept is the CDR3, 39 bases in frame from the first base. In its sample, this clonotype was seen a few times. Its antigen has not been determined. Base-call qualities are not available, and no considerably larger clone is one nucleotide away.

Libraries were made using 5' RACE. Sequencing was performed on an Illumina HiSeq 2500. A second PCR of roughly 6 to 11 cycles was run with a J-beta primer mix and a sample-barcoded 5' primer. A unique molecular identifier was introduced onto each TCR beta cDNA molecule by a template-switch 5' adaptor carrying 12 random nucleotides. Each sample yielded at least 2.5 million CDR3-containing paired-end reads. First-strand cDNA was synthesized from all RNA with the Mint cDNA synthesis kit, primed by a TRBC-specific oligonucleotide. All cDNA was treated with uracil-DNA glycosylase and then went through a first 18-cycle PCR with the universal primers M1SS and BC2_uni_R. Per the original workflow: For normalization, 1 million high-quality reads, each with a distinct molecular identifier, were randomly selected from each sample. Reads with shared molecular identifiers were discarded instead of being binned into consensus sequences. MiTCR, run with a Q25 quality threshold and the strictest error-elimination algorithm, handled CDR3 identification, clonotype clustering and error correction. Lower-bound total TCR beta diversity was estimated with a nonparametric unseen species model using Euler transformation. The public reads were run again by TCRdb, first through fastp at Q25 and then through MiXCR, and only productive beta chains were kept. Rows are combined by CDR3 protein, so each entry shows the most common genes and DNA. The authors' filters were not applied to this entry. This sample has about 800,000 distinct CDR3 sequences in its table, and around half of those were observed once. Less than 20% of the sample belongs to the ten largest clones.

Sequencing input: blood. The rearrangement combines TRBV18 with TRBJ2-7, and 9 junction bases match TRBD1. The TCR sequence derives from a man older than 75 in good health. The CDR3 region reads CASSPGQGSEQYF. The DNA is TGTGCCAGCTCACCGGGACAGGGCAGCGAGCAGTACTTC.